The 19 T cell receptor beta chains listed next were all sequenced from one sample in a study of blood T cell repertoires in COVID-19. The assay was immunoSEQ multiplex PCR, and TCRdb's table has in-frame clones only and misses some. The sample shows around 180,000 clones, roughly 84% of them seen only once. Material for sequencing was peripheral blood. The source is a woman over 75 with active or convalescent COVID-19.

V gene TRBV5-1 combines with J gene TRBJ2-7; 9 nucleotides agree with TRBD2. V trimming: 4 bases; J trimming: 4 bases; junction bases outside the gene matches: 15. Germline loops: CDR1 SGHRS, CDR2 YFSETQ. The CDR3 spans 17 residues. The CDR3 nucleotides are TGCGCCAGCAGCCAGTCCCGGGCGGGAGGGTCGAGTTACGAGCAGTACTTC. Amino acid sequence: CASSQSRAGGSSYEQYF.

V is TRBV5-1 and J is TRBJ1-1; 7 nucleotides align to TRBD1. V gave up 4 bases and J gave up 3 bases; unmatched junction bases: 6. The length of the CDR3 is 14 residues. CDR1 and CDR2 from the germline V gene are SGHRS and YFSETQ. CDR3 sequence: CASSLTTGYTEAFF. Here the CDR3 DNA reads TGCGCCAGCAGCCTGACGACAGGGTACACTGAAGCTTTCTTT.

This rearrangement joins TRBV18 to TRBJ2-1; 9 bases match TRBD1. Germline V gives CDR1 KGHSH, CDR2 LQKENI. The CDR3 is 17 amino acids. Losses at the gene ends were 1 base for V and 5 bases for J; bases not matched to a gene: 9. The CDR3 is CASSPRGTGGVDNEQFF. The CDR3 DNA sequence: TGTGCCAGCTCACCACGAGGTACAGGGGGCGTGGACAATGAGCAGTTCTTC.

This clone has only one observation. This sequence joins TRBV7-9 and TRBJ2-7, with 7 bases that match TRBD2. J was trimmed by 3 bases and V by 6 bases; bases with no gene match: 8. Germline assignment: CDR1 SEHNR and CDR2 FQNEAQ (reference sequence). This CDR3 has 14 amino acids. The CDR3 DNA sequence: TGTGCCAGCAGGCCCTCGGGGGAGGGCTACGAGCAGTACTTC. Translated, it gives CASRPSGEGYEQYF.

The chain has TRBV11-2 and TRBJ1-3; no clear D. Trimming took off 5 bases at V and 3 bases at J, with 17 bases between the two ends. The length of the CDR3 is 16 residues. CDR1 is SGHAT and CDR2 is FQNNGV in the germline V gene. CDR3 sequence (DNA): TGTGCCAGCAGCCTCCCACCGGGGTCGGTTGGAAACACCATATATTTT. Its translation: CASSLPPGSVGNTIYF.

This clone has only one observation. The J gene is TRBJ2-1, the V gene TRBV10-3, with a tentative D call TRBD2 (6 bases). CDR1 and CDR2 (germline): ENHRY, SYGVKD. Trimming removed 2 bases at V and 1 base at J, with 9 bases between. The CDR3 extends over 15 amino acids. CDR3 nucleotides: TGTGCCATCAGTGAGCGGGAGCAATCCTACAATGAGCAGTTCTTC. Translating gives CAISEREQSYNEQFF.

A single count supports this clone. Here the CDR3 reads CASSVGTGVVGYGYTF. The CDR3 coding sequence is TGCGCCAGCAGCGTAGGGACAGGGGTGGTAGGCTATGGCTACACCTTC. The gene calls are TRBV5-1 and TRBJ1-2; 10 nucleotides match TRBD1. The CDR3 covers 16 residues. V lost 4 bases, J lost 4 bases, and 10 bases stayed unmatched. Germline values: CDR1 SGHRS, CDR2 YFSETQ.

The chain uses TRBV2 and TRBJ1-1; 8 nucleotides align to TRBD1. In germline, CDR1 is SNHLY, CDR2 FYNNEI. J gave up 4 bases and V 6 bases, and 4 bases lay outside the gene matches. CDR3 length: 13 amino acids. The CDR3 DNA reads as TGTGCCAGCAGGACAGGGGTGGGCACTGAAGCTTTCTTT. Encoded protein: CASRTGVGTEAFF.

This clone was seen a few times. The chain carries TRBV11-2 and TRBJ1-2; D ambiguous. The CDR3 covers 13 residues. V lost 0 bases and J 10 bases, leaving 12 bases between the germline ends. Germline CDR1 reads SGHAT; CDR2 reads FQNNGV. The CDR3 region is CASSLDRSRDYTF. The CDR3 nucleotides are TGTGCCAGCAGCTTAGATCGGAGCAGAGACTACACCTTC. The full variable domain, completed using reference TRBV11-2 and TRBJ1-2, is EAGVAQSPRYKIIEKRQSVAFWCNPISGHATLYWYQQILGQGPKLLIQFQNNGVVDDSQLPKDRFSAERLKGVDSTLKIQPAKLEDSAVYLCASSLDRSRDYTFGSGTRLTVV.

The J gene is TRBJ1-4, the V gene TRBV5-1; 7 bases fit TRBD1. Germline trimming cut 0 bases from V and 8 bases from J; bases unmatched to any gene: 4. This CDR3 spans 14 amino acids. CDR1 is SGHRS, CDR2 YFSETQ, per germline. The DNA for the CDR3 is TGCGCCAGCAGCTTGGGACAGGGATCAGAAAAACTGTTTTTT. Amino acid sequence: CASSLGQGSEKLFF.

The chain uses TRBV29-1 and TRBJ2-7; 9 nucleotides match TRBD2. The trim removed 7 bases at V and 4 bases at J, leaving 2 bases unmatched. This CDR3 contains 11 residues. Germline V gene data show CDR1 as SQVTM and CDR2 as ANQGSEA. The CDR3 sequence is CSGGLAYEQYF. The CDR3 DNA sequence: TGCAGCGGCGGACTAGCGTACGAGCAGTACTTC.

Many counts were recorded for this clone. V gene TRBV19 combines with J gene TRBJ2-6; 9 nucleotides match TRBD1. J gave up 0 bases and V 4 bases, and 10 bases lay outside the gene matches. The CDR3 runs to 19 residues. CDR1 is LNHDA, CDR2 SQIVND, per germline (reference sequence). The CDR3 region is CASSKRGQGLTSGANVLTF. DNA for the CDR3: TGTGCCAGTAGTAAGAGAGGACAGGGGTTAACCTCTGGGGCCAACGTCCTGACTTTC.

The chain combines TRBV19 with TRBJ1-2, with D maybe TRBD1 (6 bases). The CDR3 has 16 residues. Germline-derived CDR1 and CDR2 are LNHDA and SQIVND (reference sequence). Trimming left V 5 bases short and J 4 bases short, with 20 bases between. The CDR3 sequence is CASSPNSGEPSYGYTF. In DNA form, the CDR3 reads TGTGCCAGTAGTCCGAATTCAGGGGAACCTAGCTATGGCTACACCTTC.

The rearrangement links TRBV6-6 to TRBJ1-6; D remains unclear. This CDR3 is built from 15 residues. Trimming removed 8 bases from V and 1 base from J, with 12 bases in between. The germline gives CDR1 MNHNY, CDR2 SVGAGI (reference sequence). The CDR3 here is CASAGDRSYNSPLHF. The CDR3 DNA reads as TGTGCCAGCGCAGGCGACCGGTCCTATAATTCACCCCTCCACTTT.

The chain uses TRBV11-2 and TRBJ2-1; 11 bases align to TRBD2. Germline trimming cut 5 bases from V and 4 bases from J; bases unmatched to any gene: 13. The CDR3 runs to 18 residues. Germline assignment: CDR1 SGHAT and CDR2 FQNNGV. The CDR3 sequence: CASSLRLLAGVGYNEQFF. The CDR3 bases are TGTGCCAGCAGCCTGCGGTTACTAGCGGGAGTCGGGTACAATGAGCAGTTCTTC.

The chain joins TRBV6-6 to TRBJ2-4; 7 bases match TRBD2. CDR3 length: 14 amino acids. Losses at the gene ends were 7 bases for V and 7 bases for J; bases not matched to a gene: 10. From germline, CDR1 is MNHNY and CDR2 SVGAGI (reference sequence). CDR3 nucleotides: TGTGCCAGCATCCCAGGCGGGGGTTGGAACATTCAGTACTTC. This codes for CASIPGGGWNIQYF.

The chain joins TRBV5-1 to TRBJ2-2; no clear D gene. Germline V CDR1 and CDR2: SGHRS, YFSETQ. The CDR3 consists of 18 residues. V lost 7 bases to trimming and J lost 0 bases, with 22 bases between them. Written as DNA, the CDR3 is TGCGCCAGCGCAACAGAGCTTGGCTTTCTAACGAACACCGGGGAGCTGTTTTTT. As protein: CASATELGFLTNTGELFF.

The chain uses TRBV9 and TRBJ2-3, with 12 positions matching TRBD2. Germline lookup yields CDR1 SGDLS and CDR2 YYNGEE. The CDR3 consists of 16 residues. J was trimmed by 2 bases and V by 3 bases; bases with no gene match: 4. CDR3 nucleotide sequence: TGTGCCAGCAGCGCCCGACTAGCGGGAGCCACAGATACGCAGTATTTT. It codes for CASSARLAGATDTQYF.

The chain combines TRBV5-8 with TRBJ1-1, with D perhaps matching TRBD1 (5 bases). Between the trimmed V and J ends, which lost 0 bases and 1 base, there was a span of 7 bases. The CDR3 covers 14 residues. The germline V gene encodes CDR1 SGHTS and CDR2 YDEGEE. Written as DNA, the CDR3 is TGTGCCAGCAGCTTGGGACAGAAGAACACTGAAGCTTTCTTT. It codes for CASSLGQKNTEAFF.